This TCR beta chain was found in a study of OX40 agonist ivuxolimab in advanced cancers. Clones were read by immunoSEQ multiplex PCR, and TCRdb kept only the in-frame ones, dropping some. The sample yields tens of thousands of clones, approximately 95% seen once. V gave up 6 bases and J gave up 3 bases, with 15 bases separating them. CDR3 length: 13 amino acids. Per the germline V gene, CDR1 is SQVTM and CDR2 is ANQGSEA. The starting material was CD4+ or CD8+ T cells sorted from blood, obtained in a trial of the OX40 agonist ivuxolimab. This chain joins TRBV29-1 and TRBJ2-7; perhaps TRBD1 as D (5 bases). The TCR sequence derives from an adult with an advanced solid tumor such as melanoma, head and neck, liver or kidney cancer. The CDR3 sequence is CSVGHEYRYEQYF. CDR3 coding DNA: TGCAGCGTAGGACACGAGTATCGCTACGAGCAGTACTTC.